The following is a T cell receptor (beta chain) sequence with its context. Its antigen is unidentified. The germline gives CDR1 MNHEY, CDR2 SVGAGI. V lost 5 bases and J lost 0; bases outside the gene matches: 4. The CDR3 totals 15 residues. Generated by immunoSEQ multiplex PCR, the TCRdb table keeps only in-frame clones and is missing some. The profile shows around 70,000 clones, 85% of them singletons. Autoimmune disease history or systemic immunosuppression was exclusionary. This sample was taken from a study of OX40 agonist ivuxolimab in advanced cancers. Looking at the study overall: A partial response was reached by three patients: one with hepatocellular carcinoma and two with cutaneous melanoma.

Findings and caveats of the study: Fewer expanded clones were found on average in CD4+ than in CD8+ T cells.

The origin of this receptor is an adult with an advanced solid tumor such as melanoma, head and neck, liver or kidney cancer. The starting material was CD4+ or CD8+ T cells sorted from blood, obtained in a trial of the OX40 agonist ivuxolimab. V and J are TRBV6-5 and TRBJ2-7; 10 nucleotides agree with TRBD2. Here the CDR3 reads CASSKGLASSYEQYF. CDR3 DNA sequence: TGTGCCAGCAGTAAGGGACTAGCGTCCTCCTACGAGCAGTACTTC.